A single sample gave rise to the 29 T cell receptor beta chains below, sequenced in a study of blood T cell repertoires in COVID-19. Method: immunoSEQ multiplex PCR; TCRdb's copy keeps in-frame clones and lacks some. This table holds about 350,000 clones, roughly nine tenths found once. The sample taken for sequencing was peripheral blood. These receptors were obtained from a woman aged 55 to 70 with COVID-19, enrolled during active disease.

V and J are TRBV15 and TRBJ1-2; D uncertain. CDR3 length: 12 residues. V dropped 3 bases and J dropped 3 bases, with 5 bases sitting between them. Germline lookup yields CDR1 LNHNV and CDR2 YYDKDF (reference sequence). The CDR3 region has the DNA TGTGCCACCAGCAGGGTAGACTATGGCTACACCTTC. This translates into CATSRVDYGYTF. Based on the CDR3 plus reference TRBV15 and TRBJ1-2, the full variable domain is DAMVIQNPRYQVTQFGKPVTLSCSQTLNHNVMYWYQQKSSQAPKLLFHYYDKDFNNEADTPDNFQSRRPNTSFCFLDIRSPGLGDTAMYLCATSRVDYGYTFGSGTRLTVV.

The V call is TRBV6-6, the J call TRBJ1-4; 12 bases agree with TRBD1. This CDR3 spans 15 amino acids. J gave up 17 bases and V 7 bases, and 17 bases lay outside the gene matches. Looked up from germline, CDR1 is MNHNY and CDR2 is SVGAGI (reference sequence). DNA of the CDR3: TGTGCCAGCATCGGGGACAGGGGGCGGATAGATCCCGATTTTTTT. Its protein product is CASIGDRGRIDPDFF.

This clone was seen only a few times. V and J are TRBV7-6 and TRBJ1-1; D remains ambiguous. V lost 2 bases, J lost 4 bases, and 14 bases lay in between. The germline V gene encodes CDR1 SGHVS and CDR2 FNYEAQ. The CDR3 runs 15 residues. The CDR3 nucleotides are TGTGCCAGCAGCTTAACTGCACAACAGACCACTGAAGCTTTCTTT. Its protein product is CASSLTAQQTTEAFF.

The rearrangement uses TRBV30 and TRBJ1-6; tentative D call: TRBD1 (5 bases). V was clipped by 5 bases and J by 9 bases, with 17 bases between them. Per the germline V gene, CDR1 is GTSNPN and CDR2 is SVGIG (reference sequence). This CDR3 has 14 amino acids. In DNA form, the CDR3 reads TGTGCCTGGCAGGGACTGCGGGTTCGTTCACCCCTCCACTTT. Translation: CAWQGLRVRSPLHF.

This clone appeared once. The CDR3 here is CASSLQSGNTEAFF. CDR3 sequence (DNA): TGCGCCAGCAGCCTCCAATCAGGGAACACTGAAGCTTTCTTT. V usage is TRBV5-1 and J usage is TRBJ1-1; no firm D call. Germline V gene lookup returns CDR1 SGHRS and CDR2 YFSETQ. The CDR3 extends over 14 amino acids. The V end lost 4 bases, the J end lost 1 base, and 11 bases lay between the germline ends.

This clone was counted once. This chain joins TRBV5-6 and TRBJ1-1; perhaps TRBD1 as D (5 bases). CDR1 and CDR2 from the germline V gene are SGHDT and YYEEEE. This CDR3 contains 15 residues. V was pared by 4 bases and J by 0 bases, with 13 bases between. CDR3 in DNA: TGTGCCAGCAGCCCGAAGGGACTCCTGAACACTGAAGCTTTCTTT. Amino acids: CASSPKGLLNTEAFF.

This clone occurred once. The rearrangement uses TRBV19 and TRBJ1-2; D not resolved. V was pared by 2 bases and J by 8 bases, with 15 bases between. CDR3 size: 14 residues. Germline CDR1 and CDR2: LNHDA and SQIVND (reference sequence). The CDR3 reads CASSIRRTERGYTF. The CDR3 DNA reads TGTGCCAGTAGTATACGGCGGACTGAGAGGGGCTACACCTTC.

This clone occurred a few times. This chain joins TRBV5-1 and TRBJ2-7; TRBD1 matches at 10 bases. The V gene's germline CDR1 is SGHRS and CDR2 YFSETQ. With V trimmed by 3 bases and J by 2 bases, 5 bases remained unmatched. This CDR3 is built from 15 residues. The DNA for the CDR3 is TGCGCCAGCAGCTGGACCGGGACAGGGGCCTACGAGCAGTACTTC. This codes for CASSWTGTGAYEQYF.

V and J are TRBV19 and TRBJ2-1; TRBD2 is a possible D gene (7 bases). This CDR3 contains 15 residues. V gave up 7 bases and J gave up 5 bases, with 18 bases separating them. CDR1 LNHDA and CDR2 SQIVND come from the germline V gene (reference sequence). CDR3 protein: CASTDRGGANNEQFF. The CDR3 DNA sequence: TGTGCCAGTACAGATAGGGGGGGGGCCAACAATGAGCAGTTCTTC.

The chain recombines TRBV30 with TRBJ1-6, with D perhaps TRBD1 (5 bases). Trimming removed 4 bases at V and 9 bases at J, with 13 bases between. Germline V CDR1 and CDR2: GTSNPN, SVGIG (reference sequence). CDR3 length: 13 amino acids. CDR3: CAWTPDSISPLHF. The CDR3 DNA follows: TGTGCCTGGACACCTGACAGTATTTCACCCCTCCACTTT.

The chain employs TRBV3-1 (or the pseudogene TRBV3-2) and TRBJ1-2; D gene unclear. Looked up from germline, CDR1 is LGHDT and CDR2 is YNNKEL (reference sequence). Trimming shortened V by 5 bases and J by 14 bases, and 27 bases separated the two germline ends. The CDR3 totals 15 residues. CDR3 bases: TGTGCCAGCAGCAGCGTCCGGCCCCAGAGGCTTACAATGACCTTC. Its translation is CASSSVRPQRLTMTF.

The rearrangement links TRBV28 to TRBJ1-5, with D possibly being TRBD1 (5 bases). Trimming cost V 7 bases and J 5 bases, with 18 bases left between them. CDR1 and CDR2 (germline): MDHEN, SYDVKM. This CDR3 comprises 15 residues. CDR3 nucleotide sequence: TGTGCCAGCAATATTGGGGCCAGGGCTGATCAGCCCCAGCATTTT. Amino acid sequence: CASNIGARADQPQHF.

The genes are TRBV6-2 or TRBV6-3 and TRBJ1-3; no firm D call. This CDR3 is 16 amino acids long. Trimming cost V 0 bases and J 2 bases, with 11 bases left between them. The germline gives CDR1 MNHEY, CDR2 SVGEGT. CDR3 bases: TGTGCCAGCAGTTACTCGAGTCGGTCTCCTGGAAACACCATATATTTT. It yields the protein CASSYSSRSPGNTIYF.

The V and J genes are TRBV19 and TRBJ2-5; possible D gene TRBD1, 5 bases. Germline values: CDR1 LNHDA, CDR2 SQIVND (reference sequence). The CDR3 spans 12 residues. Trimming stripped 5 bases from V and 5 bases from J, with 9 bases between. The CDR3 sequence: CASSRPGETQYF. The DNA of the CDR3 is TGTGCCAGTAGTCGTCCAGGGGAGACCCAGTACTTC.

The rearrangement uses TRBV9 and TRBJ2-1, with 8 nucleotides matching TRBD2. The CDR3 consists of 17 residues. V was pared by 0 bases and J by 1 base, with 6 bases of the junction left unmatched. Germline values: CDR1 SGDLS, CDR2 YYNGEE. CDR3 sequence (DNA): TGTGCCAGCAGCGTAGAGACTAGCGATTGGTCCTACAATGAGCAGTTCTTC. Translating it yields CASSVETSDWSYNEQFF. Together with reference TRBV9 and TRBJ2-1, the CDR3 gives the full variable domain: DSGVTQTPKHLITATGQRVTLRCSPRSGDLSVYWYQQSLDQGLQFLIQYYNGEERAKGNILERFSAQQFPDLHSELNLSSLELGDSALYFCASSVETSDWSYNEQFFGPGTRLTVL.

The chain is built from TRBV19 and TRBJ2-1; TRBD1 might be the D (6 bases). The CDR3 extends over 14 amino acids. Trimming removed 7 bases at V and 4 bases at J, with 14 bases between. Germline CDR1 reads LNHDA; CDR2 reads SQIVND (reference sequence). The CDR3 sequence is CASTGRGNYNEQFF. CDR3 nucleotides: TGTGCCAGTACGGGCAGGGGAAATTACAATGAGCAGTTCTTC.

The CDR3 region is CASSLTGSYEQYF. CDR3 DNA sequence: TGTGCCAGCAGCTTGACAGGCTCCTACGAGCAGTACTTC. This sequence joins TRBV5-6 and TRBJ2-7; possibly TRBD1 for D (5 bases). Germline CDR1 is SGHDT and CDR2 is YYEEEE. There are 13 residues in the CDR3. The V gene lost 1 base and the J gene lost 0 bases, with 5 bases spanning the gap.

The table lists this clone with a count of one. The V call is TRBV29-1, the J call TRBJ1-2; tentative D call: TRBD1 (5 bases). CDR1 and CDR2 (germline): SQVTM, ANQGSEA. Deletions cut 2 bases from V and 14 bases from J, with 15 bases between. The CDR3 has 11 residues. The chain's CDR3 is CSVETRAVFTF. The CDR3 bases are TGCAGCGTTGAAACCAGGGCCGTGTTTACCTTC.

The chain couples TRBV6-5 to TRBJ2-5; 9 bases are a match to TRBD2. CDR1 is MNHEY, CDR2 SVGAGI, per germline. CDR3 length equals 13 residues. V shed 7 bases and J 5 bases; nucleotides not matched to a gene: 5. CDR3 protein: CASKRGAGETQYF. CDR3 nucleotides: TGTGCCAGCAAGCGGGGGGCTGGGGAGACCCAGTACTTC.

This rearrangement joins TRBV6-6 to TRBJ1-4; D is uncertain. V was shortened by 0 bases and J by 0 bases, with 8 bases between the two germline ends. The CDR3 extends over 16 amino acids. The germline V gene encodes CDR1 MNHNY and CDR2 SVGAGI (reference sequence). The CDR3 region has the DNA TGTGCCAGCAGTTACTCGGGCAACCCAACTAATGAAAAACTGTTTTTT. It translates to CASSYSGNPTNEKLFF.

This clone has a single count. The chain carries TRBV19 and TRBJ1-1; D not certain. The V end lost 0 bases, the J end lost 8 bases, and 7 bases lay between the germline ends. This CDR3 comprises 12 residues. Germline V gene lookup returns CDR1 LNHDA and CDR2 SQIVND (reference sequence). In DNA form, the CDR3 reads TGTGCCAGTAGTATAGAGGGCAGAGAAGCTTTCTTT. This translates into CASSIEGREAFF.

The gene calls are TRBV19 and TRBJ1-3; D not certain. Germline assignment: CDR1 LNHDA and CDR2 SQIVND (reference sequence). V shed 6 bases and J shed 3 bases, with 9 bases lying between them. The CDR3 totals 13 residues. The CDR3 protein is CASRPLSGNTIYF. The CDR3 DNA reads TGTGCCAGTAGGCCGCTAAGTGGAAACACCATATATTTT. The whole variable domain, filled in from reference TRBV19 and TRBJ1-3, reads DGGITQSPKYLFRKEGQNVTLSCEQNLNHDAMYWYRQDPGQGLRLIYYSQIVNDFQKGDIAEGYSVSREKKESFPLTVTSAQKNPTAFYLCASRPLSGNTIYFGEGSWLTVV.

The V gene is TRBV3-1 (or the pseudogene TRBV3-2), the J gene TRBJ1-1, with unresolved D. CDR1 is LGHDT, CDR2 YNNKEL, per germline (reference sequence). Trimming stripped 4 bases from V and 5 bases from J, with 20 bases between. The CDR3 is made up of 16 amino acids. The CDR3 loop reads CASSPLFIEGGTEAFF. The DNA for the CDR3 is TGTGCCAGCAGCCCCCTTTTCATCGAGGGAGGGACTGAAGCTTTCTTT.

Written as DNA, the CDR3 is TGTGCCAGCAGCTCAGCGGGCGGTCGAAATCAGCCCCAGCATTTT. This encodes CASSSAGGRNQPQHF. The chain combines TRBV9 with TRBJ1-5; unclear D gene. This CDR3 spans 15 amino acids. V shed 4 bases and J shed 4 bases, with 15 bases lying between them. Per the germline V gene, CDR1 is SGDLS and CDR2 is YYNGEE.

CDR3 DNA: TGCGCCAGCAGCCCCGGGCTTGGGGCCCGACTCCAAGAGACCCAGTACTTC. Its protein is CASSPGLGARLQETQYF. The chain combines TRBV5-1 with TRBJ2-5, with TRBD1 as a possible D gene (5 bases). The V gene lost 4 bases and the J gene lost 1 base, with 20 bases spanning the gap. Germline V gives CDR1 SGHRS, CDR2 YFSETQ. The CDR3 contains 17 residues.

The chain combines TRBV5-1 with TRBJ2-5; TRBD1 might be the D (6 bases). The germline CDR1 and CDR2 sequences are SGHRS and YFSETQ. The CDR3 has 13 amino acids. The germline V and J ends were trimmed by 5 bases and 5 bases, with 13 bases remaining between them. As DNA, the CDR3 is TGCGCCAGCAGATCAGGGGTTACGGAGACCCAGTACTTC. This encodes CASRSGVTETQYF.

The CDR3 sequence is CASTRDRGSGYTF. CDR3 nucleotides: TGTGCCAGCACCCGAGACAGGGGAAGTGGCTACACCTTC. V is TRBV2 and J is TRBJ1-2; 8 bases are a match to TRBD1. Germline V gives CDR1 SNHLY, CDR2 FYNNEI. The J segment lost 7 bases and the V segment lost 7 bases, leaving 8 bases of the junction unmatched. This CDR3 has 13 amino acids.

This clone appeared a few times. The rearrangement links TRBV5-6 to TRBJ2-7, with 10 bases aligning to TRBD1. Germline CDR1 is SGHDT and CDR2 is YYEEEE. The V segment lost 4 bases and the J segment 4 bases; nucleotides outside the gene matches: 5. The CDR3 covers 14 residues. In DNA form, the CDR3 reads TGTGCCAGCAGCCGGGACAGGGGATGGTACGAGCAGTACTTC. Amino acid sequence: CASSRDRGWYEQYF.

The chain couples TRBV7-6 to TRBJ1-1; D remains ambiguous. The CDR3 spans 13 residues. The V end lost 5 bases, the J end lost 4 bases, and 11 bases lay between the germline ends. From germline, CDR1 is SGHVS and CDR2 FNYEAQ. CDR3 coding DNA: TGTGCCAGCAGCCTAAAACGGGGCACTGAAGCTTTCTTT. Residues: CASSLKRGTEAFF.